The clone carrying this TCR beta chain has ten or more counts. Between the trimmed V and J ends, which lost 6 bases and 5 bases, there was a span of 14 bases. Germline assignment: CDR1 SQVTM and CDR2 ANQGSEA. This CDR3 is built from 12 residues. TCRdb ran MiXCR on the RT-PCR reads and lists one entry per CDR3 protein. The sample lists fewer than 800,000 distinct CDR3 sequences; 11% to 15% were seen once. The specimen was memory CD4+ T cells from blood. The V gene is TRBV29-1, the J gene TRBJ2-7, with a possible D match to TRBD1 (6 bases). The receptor was derived from a female donor in good health, serving as a healthy control. CDR3 in DNA: TGCAGCGTCGGCAACACAGGGCACGAGCAGTACTTC. Its protein is CSVGNTGHEQYF.